This entry describes one T cell receptor (beta chain). The data were obtained in a study of cytomegalovirus exposure and HLA in healthy donors. Method: immunoSEQ multiplex PCR; TCRdb's copy keeps in-frame clones and lacks some. Of 67,000 or so clones in the sample, roughly 94% are singletons; the top ten hold 1.4%. Trimming cost V 4 bases and J 7 bases; bases outside gene matches: 6. The CDR3 consists of 13 residues. From germline, CDR1 is ENHRY and CDR2 SYGVKD. Sequenced sample: PBMCs. The chain carries TRBV10-3 and TRBJ2-7, with 8 bases that match TRBD1. The source of this sequence is a man aged 18-30 years in good health and CMV-seropositive. In DNA form, the CDR3 reads TGTGCCATCAGTGGACAGGGGACGGGAGAGCAGTACTTC. Its translation is CAISGQGTGEQYF.